These 13 T cell receptor beta chains originate from one sample sequenced in a study of vaccination effects on CD4 cells after COVID-19. Before sequencing, viral peptide pools were used by the ViraFEST assay to expand antigen-specific CD4+ T cells. When around 10 days of culture had elapsed, CD4+ T cells were isolated. Nobody among the vaccine recipients had prior SARS-CoV-2 infection (nucleocapsid antibodies were negative). No antigen has been identified for these receptors. The data were produced by immunoSEQ multiplex PCR, yet TCRdb's version contains in-frame clones alone and is incomplete. The sample lists 50,000 or so clones, nearly 80% occurring once. The starting material was CD4+ T cells from PBMCs cultured with HCoV-OC43 spike peptides, obtained before COVID-19 vaccination. The sample's subset: HCoV-OC43 spike overlapping peptide pool stimulation. The receptors stem from a human donor who received a COVID-19 vaccine.

This clone showed up just a few times. The J gene is TRBJ2-2, the V gene TRBV18; D not resolved. The CDR3 is 15 residues long. The V end was cut by 1 base, the J end by 4 bases, with 10 bases between. From germline, CDR1 is KGHSH and CDR2 LQKENI. The chain's CDR3 is CASSPQPVGTGELFF. CDR3 sequence (DNA): TGTGCCAGCTCACCACAACCTGTAGGCACCGGGGAGCTGTTTTTT.

CDR3 DNA sequence: TGCGCCAGCAGCTTTGAAAGGAACACTGAAGCTTTCTTT. Protein: CASSFERNTEAFF. The chain carries TRBV5-1 and TRBJ1-1; no clear D gene. Trimming shortened V by 2 bases and J by 1 base, and 6 bases separated the two germline ends. CDR3 length: 13 residues. Per germline, CDR1 SGHRS and CDR2 YFSETQ.

This clone has a single count. The V call is TRBV19, the J call TRBJ1-5; tentatively, D is TRBD1 (6 bases). V was shortened by 0 bases and J by 0 bases, with 12 bases between the two germline ends. The CDR3 is made up of 17 amino acids. Germline V gene lookup returns CDR1 LNHDA and CDR2 SQIVND (reference sequence). In DNA, the CDR3 is TGTGCCAGTAGTATAGACGGCAGGGGAGATAGCAATCAGCCCCAGCATTTT. Its translation is CASSIDGRGDSNQPQHF.

V usage is TRBV9 and J usage is TRBJ2-2, with TRBD2 matching over 9 bases. The CDR3 is 17 residues long. After removal of 0 bases from V and 4 bases from J, the junction contained 7 bases not matched to a gene. Looked up from germline, CDR1 is SGDLS and CDR2 is YYNGEE. The CDR3 DNA reads TGTGCCAGCAGCGTAGACGTGGGGACTAGCTCCACCGGGGAGCTGTTTTTT. Residues: CASSVDVGTSSTGELFF.

This chain connects TRBV11-2 to TRBJ2-5, with TRBD2 matching over 9 bases. The junction had 11 bases not matched to a gene; V was cut back by 4 bases and J by 5 bases. This CDR3 contains 16 residues. Per germline, CDR1 SGHAT and CDR2 FQNNGV. The CDR3 coding sequence is TGTGCCAGCAGCTCACGACTAGCGGACTTCGGGGAGACCCAGTACTTC. As protein: CASSSRLADFGETQYF.

V usage is TRBV7-2 and J usage is TRBJ1-5, with 7 nucleotides matching TRBD1. The germline V gene has CDR1 SGHTA and CDR2 FQGNSA. This CDR3 has 15 amino acids. Losses at the gene ends were 4 bases for V and 2 bases for J; bases not matched to a gene: 5. In DNA, the CDR3 is TGTGCCAGCAGCTCAGGGACAGTTCGCAATCAGCCCCAGCATTTT. This encodes CASSSGTVRNQPQHF.

J is TRBJ1-4 and V is TRBV7-2; D uncertain. Trimming pared 2 bases from V and 8 bases from J, leaving 6 bases between. CDR1 and CDR2 (germline): SGHTA, FQGNSA. The CDR3 covers 12 residues. The CDR3 is CASSLRNEKLFF. DNA for the CDR3: TGTGCCAGCAGCTTACGTAACGAAAAACTGTTTTTT.

The rearrangement uses TRBV5-1 and TRBJ2-1; D is possibly TRBD1 or TRBD2 (5 bases each). Looked up from germline, CDR1 is SGHRS and CDR2 is YFSETQ. Trimming took 0 bases from V and 9 from J, leaving 16 bases between them. CDR3 length: 15 residues. The CDR3 DNA reads as TGCGCCAGCAGCTTGGGTGCCAGGGAGTATGGTGAGCAGTTCTTC. This encodes CASSLGAREYGEQFF. Supplemented by reference TRBV5-1 and TRBJ2-1, the full variable domain reads KAGVTQTPRYLIKTRGQQVTLSCSPISGHRSVSWYQQTPGQGLQFLFEYFSETQRNKGNFPGRFSGRQFSNSRSEMNVSTLELGDSALYLCASSLGAREYGEQFFGPGTRLTVL.

The genes are TRBV7-9 and TRBJ1-3, with TRBD1 identical over 7 bases. Germline CDR1 SEHNR, CDR2 FQNEAQ (reference sequence). This CDR3 has 17 amino acids. V was clipped by 6 bases and J by 2 bases; unmatched bases: 13. CDR3 in DNA: TGTGCCAGCAGGGAATCCGGGACAGTCCTTACTGGAAACACCATATATTTT. Translating it yields CASRESGTVLTGNTIYF.

V gene TRBV10-1 combines with J gene TRBJ2-5; D is undetermined. The germline V gene encodes CDR1 WNHNN and CDR2 SYGVQD (reference sequence). The CDR3 consists of 16 residues. V lost 2 bases to trimming and J lost 2 bases, with 15 bases between them. Written as DNA, the CDR3 is TGCGCCAGCAGTGAGAACCGGGTTCGCCCACAAGAGACCCAGTACTTC. Its translation: CASSENRVRPQETQYF.

The V call is TRBV7-2, the J call TRBJ2-4, with D possibly TRBD2 on 6 matching bases. V lost 2 bases and J lost 7, with 15 bases in between. Germline CDR1 is SGHTA and CDR2 is FQGNSA. This CDR3 region has 15 residues. The CDR3 region is CASSLMVGGLNIQYF. CDR3 bases: TGTGCCAGCAGCTTAATGGTCGGAGGGCTGAACATTCAGTACTTC. Combining the CDR3 with reference TRBV7-2 and TRBJ2-4 gives the whole variable domain GAGVSQSPSNKVTEKGKDVELRCDPISGHTALYWYRQSLGQGLEFLIYFQGNSAPDKSGLPSDRFSAERTGGSVSTLTIQRTQQEDSAVYLCASSLMVGGLNIQYFGAGTRLSVL.

This clone was observed a single time. J is TRBJ2-3 and V is TRBV24-1; the D gene is possibly TRBD2 (6 bases). V gave up 2 bases and J gave up 5 bases, with 13 bases separating them. Germline V gives CDR1 KGHDR, CDR2 SFDVKD. This CDR3 spans 15 amino acids. The DNA for the CDR3 is TGTGCCACCAGTGATTCCCGTAGGAGGGGAGATACGCAGTATTTT. Its protein product is CATSDSRRRGDTQYF.

This sequence joins TRBV12-1 and TRBJ2-7. TRBV12-1 is assigned pseudogene status. The CDR3 loop spans 18 amino acids. This CDR3 reads CASSLPVHSRGRSYEQYV. The CDR3 DNA reads TGTGCCAGCAGCTTACCCGTCCATTCGAGGGGCCGTTCCTACGAGCAGTACGTC.